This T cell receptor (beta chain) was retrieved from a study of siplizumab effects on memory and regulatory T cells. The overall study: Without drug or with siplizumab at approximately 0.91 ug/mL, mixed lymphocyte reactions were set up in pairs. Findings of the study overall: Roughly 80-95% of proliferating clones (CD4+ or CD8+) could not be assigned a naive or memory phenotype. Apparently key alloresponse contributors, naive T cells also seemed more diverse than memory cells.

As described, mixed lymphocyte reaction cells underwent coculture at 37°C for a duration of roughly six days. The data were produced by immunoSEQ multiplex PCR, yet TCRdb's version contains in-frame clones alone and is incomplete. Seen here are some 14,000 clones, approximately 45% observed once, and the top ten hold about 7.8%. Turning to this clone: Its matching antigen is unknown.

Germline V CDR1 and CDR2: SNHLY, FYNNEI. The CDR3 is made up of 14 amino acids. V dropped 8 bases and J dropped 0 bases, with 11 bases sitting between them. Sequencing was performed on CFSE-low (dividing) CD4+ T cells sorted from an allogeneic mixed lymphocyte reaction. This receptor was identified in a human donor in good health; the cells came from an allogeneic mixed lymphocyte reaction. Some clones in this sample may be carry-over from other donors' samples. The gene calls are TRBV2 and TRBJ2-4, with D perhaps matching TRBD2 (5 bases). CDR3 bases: TGTGCCAGCGATGGAGGCTCAGCCAAAAACATTCAGTACTTC. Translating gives CASDGGSAKNIQYF. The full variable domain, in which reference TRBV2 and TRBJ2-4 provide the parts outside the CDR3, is EPEVTQTPSHQVTQMGQEVILRCVPISNHLYFYWYRQILGQKVEFLVSFYNNEISEKSEIFDDQFSVERPDGSNFTLKIRSTKLEDSAMYFCASDGGSAKNIQYFGAGTRLSVL.